Listed below are T cell receptor beta chains from one sample, sequenced in a study of T cells in Graves' hyperthyroidism and ophthalmopathy. TCRdb used MiXCR to reprocess the multiplex PCR reads, holding one entry per CDR3 protein. The sample lists hundreds of thousands of distinct CDR3 sequences, around 19% occurring once. Sequencing was carried out using blood. The receptor source for this set is a middle-aged man with Graves' ophthalmopathy. Both conserved end residues are part of each CDR3. D genes are given only for firm matches. Only some rows state a clone size, as once, few, many or a class for expanded clones.

J,V,D,size,DNA,CDR3
TRBJ1-3,TRBV7-2,NA,NA,TGTGCCAGCAGCCCTGACAGCGGAAACACCATATATTTT,CASSPDSGNTIYF
TRBJ2-7,TRBV20-1,NA,many,TGCAGTGCTAGAGATGACAGCAGCCCCTACGAGCAGTACTTC,CSARDDSSPYEQYF
TRBJ2-7,TRBV13,NA,NA,TGTGCCAGCAGCCCCAGGTTGGGAGGGGGCTCGAGGTACGAGCAGTACTTC,CASSPRLGGGSRYEQYF
TRBJ1-1,TRBV12-3/TRBV12-4,NA,many,TGTGCCAGCAGTTTAGGCGGACCGAGTAAAGCTTTCTTT,CASSLGGPSKAFF
TRBJ1-2,TRBV28,TRBD1,NA,TGTGCCAGCAGTTTAAGGGGGCTCTATGGCTACACCTTC,CASSLRGLYGYTF
TRBJ1-1,TRBV19,NA,many,TGTGCCAGTAGTAGGCGGCAATGGGGGGCAAAGAACACTGAAGCTTTCTTT,CASSRRQWGAKNTEAFF
TRBJ2-7,TRBV19,TRBD2,few,TGTGCCAGTAGTATCTTAGCGGGAGAGGGCTACGAGCAGTACTTC,CASSILAGEGYEQYF
TRBJ1-6,TRBV5-1,NA,NA,TGCGCCAGCAGCAGAGGAGGGACCTATAATTCACCCCTCCACTTT,CASSRGGTYNSPLHF
TRBJ2-6,TRBV5-1,NA,many,TGCGCCAGCGGCCCGGGGGACTCCCGCTCTGGGGCCAACGTCCTGACTTTC,CASGPGDSRSGANVLTF
TRBJ1-4,TRBV11-2,NA,many,TGTGCCAGCAGCGCCCTGACAGGCGCTTATGAAAAACTGTTTTTT,CASSALTGAYEKLFF
TRBJ1-5,TRBV4-2,NA,NA,TGTGCCAGCAGCCAAGAGGCGGCAGGGGCCCAGCCCCAGCATTTT,CASSQEAAGAQPQHF
TRBJ2-1,TRBV14,NA,few,TGTGCCAGCAGCCTAATTAGGACAAGCGCTGAGCAGTTCTTC,CASSLIRTSAEQFF
TRBJ1-5,TRBV19,NA,NA,TGTGCCAGTATTCCGCAGGTAGGACCGAGCAATCAGCCCCAGCATTTT,CASIPQVGPSNQPQHF
TRBJ2-1,TRBV12-3/TRBV12-4,TRBD2,NA,TGTGCCAGCAGTTGGAAGTCGCGACTAGCGGGAGTTTCCTACAATGAGCAGTTCTTC,CASSWKSRLAGVSYNEQFF
TRBJ1-6,TRBV4-2,NA,NA,TGTGCCAGCAGCCAAGATGAGAATTCACCCCTCCACTTT,CASSQDENSPLHF
TRBJ1-2,TRBV15,NA,many,TGTGCCACCAGCAGAGATCTTGGGCAGAACTATGGCTACACCTTC,CATSRDLGQNYGYTF
TRBJ2-3,TRBV7-3,NA,many,TGTGCCAGCAGCCGAGACAGACGTAGCACAGATACGCAGTATTTT,CASSRDRRSTDTQYF
TRBJ2-3,TRBV20-1,NA,many,TGCAGTGCTAGTGAACTAAGCCCCACAGATACGCAGTATTTT,CSASELSPTDTQYF
TRBJ2-1,TRBV9,NA,many,TGTGCCAGCAGCGTAGCTACAGAGAAGGGGGAGAGCTCCTACAATGAGCAGTTCTTC,CASSVATEKGESSYNEQFF
TRBJ1-2,TRBV28,NA,few,TGTGCCAGCAGCCTCGGGCATATTGAGGGCTACACCTTC,CASSLGHIEGYTF
TRBJ2-5,TRBV5-1,NA,few,TGCGCCAGCAGCTTTAGTGGGGGCCGGGAGACCCAGTACTTC,CASSFSGGRETQYF
TRBJ2-7,TRBV11-2,NA,many,TGTGCCAGCAGCTTAGTGAGAGGTCTCGAGCAGTACTTC,CASSLVRGLEQYF
TRBJ2-7,TRBV30,NA,NA,TGTGCCATACAAGCAAGGTCGGGGGGCACTTACGAGCAGTACTTC,CAIQARSGGTYEQYF
TRBJ2-2,TRBV29-1,TRBD1,NA,TGCAGCGTTCGGACAGGGGGCCCCGGGGAGCTGTTTTTT,CSVRTGGPGELFF
TRBJ2-7,TRBV5-1,NA,NA,TGCGCCAGCAGCTTTTCTTCCGCCAGGAGCTCCTACGAGCAGTACTTC,CASSFSSARSSYEQYF
TRBJ2-1,TRBV9,NA,NA,TGTGCCAGCAGCGTAGGGGACGGTCCCTACAATGAGCAGTTCTTC,CASSVGDGPYNEQFF
TRBJ2-7,TRBV6-5,NA,many,TGTGCCAGCAGTTACTCGAAGGGGCACTACGAGCAGTACTTC,CASSYSKGHYEQYF
TRBJ2-7,TRBV4-1,TRBD1,few,TGCGCCAGCAGCCAAGATATCCTCCCGGGACAGGCGAGATACGAGCAGTACTTC,CASSQDILPGQARYEQYF
TRBJ1-1,TRBV30,NA,many,TGTGCCTGGAGTTCGACCGCAATAGGGGTCACTGAAGCTTTCTTT,CAWSSTAIGVTEAFF
TRBJ2-5,TRBV10-2,NA,many,TGCGCCAGCAGTGATCCGACAGGGAGGGGCAGGGAGACCCAGTACTTC,CASSDPTGRGRETQYF
TRBJ2-7,TRBV5-1,TRBD1,many,TGCGCCAGCAGCTGGACAGGGAACCACGAGCAGTACTTC,CASSWTGNHEQYF
TRBJ2-3,TRBV20-1,NA,many,TGCAGTGCTAGCGGACTGTCCGATACGCAGTATTTT,CSASGLSDTQYF
TRBJ1-1,TRBV7-9,NA,NA,TGTGCCAGCAGCCTAAAGGGGGGAGCTGGTGAAGCTTTCTTT,CASSLKGGAGEAFF
TRBJ2-3,TRBV6-2/TRBV6-3,TRBD2,NA,TGTGCCAGCAGTTACTGGACCTCCGGGACTAGCGGGAGACGCCACGTGACGCAGTATTTT,CASSYWTSGTSGRRHVTQYF
TRBJ2-1,TRBV19,TRBD2,NA,TGTGCCAGTAGTCCCCCGGGACTAGAAGCCTACAATGAGCAGTTCTTC,CASSPPGLEAYNEQFF
TRBJ2-3,TRBV27,NA,NA,TGTGCCAGCAGTTTATCTGGGGGCAGGCGCACAGATACGCAGTATTTT,CASSLSGGRRTDTQYF
TRBJ2-2,TRBV27,TRBD1,many,TGTGCCAGCAGGACGGACAGGATCAGCACCGGGGAGCTGTTTTTT,CASRTDRISTGELFF
TRBJ2-7,TRBV28,TRBD2,NA,TGTGCCAGCAGTTTAACTAGCGGGAGGGCCGACGAGCAGTACTTC,CASSLTSGRADEQYF
TRBJ2-1,TRBV5-1,NA,NA,TGCGCCAGCAGCTTGGCTCTGAGTACTTTTTATGAGCAGTTCTTC,CASSLALSTFYEQFF
TRBJ2-1,TRBV20-1,NA,many,TGCAGTGCTAGTCAGGGGGGATCGAATGAGCAGTTCTTC,CSASQGGSNEQFF
TRBJ2-3,TRBV24-1,NA,many,TGTGCCACCAGTGATCCCGGGGTCCGCGATACGCAGTATTTT,CATSDPGVRDTQYF
TRBJ2-1,TRBV9,NA,NA,TGTGCCAGCAGCGTAGGGAGGGAGGAGCAGTTCTTC,CASSVGREEQFF
TRBJ1-3,TRBV6-1,TRBD1,NA,TGTGCCAGCAGCGGACAGGGGTTTGGAAACACCATATATTTT,CASSGQGFGNTIYF
TRBJ2-6,TRBV4-1,NA,NA,TGCGCCAGCAGCCAAGATCGATTAAGATCCCGCTCTGGGGCCAACGTCCTGACTTTC,CASSQDRLRSRSGANVLTF
TRBJ2-3,TRBV5-4,TRBD2,NA,TGTGCCAGCAGCTCCGGACTAGCGGGAGTGGAAGATACGCAGTATTTT,CASSSGLAGVEDTQYF
TRBJ1-2,TRBV28,NA,NA,TGTGCCAGCAGTGGTTCCACTAACTATGGCTACACCTTC,CASSGSTNYGYTF
TRBJ2-7,TRBV20-1,TRBD1,few,TGCAGTGCTAGAGCTGGACAGGGATACTACGAGCAGTACTTC,CSARAGQGYYEQYF
TRBJ1-1,TRBV28,TRBD1,many,TGTGCCAGCAGTTTTACAGGGGGCATTAACACTGAAGCTTTCTTT,CASSFTGGINTEAFF
TRBJ2-3,TRBV6-1,TRBD1,NA,TGTGCCAGCAGTACCCCCGACCGGGACAGGGGATCGACAGATACGCAGTATTTT,CASSTPDRDRGSTDTQYF
TRBJ2-7,TRBV2,TRBD2,NA,TGTGCCAGCAGTGAACTAGCGGGAGTTGACTACGAGCAGTACTTC,CASSELAGVDYEQYF
TRBJ2-7,TRBV11-2,TRBD1,NA,TGTGCCAGCAGCTTATTGGGACAGGCGAGCTCCTACGAGCAGTACTTC,CASSLLGQASSYEQYF
TRBJ2-3,TRBV24-1,TRBD2,NA,TGTGCCACCAGTGATTCCGGGACTACATCAGATACGCAGTATTTT,CATSDSGTTSDTQYF
TRBJ2-1,TRBV7-9,TRBD1,NA,TGTGCCAGCAGCTCAGGACAGGTAAGTGAGCAGTTCTTC,CASSSGQVSEQFF
TRBJ1-1,TRBV5-6,NA,many,TGTGCCAGCAGCTTGGGTACAGGTCCAAAAGCTTTCTTT,CASSLGTGPKAFF